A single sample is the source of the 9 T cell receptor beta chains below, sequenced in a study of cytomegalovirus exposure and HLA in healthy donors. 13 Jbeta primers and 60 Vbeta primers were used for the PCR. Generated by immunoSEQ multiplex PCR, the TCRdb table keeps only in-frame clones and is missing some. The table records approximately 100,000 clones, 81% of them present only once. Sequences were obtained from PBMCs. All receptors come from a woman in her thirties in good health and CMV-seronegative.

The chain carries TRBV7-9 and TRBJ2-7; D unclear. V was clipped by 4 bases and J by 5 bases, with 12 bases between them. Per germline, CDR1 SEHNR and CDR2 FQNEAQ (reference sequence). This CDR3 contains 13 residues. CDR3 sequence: CASSSDTFHEQYF. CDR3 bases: TGTGCCAGCAGCTCCGACACTTTCCACGAGCAGTACTTC.

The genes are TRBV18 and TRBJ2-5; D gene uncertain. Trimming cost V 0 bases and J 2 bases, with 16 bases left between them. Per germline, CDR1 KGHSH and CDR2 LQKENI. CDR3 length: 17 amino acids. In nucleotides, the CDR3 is TGTGCCAGCTCACCACCGTTGTCCATAGCCAAGCAAGAGACCCAGTACTTC. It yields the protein CASSPPLSIAKQETQYF.

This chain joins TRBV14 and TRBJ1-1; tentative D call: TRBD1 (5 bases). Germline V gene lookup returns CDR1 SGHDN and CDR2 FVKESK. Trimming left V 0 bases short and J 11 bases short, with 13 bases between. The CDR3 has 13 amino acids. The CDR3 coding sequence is TGTGCCAGCAGCCAAGAGGGACTGGTAGGCGCTTTCTTT. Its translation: CASSQEGLVGAFF.

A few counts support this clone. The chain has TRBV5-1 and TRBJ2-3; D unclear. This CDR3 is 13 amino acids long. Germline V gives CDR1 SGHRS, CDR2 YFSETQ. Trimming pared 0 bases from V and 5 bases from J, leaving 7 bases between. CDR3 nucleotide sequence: TGCGCCAGCAGCTTGGGAGGAATAGATACGCAGTATTTT. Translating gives CASSLGGIDTQYF.

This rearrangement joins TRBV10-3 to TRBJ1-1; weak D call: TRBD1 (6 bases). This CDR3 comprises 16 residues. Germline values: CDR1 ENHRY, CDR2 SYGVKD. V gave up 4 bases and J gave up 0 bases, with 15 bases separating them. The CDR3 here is CAISVGGSPLNTEAFF. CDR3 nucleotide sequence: TGTGCCATCAGTGTTGGGGGCTCACCACTGAACACTGAAGCTTTCTTT.

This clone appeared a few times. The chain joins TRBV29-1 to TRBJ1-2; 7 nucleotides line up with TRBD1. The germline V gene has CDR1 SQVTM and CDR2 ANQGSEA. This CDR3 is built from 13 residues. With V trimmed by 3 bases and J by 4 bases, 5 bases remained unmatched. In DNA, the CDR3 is TGCAGCGTTGAGGCCGGGACAGTCTATGGCTACACCTTC. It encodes CSVEAGTVYGYTF.

In DNA form, the CDR3 reads TGTGCCAGCAGCAGGGGGCGCACAGATACGCAGTATTTT. Protein sequence: CASSRGRTDTQYF. The rearrangement links TRBV19 to TRBJ2-3; 8 bases line up with TRBD1. The CDR3 has 13 amino acids. Germline V gives CDR1 LNHDA, CDR2 SQIVND (reference sequence). J was trimmed by 1 base and V by 9 bases; bases with no gene match: 3.

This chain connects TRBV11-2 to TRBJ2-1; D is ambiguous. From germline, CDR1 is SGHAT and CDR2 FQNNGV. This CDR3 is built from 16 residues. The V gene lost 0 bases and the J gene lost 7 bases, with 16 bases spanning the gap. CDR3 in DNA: TGTGCCAGCAGCTTAGATGGTCCCAGTTACCGTAATGAGCAGTTCTTC. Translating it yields CASSLDGPSYRNEQFF.

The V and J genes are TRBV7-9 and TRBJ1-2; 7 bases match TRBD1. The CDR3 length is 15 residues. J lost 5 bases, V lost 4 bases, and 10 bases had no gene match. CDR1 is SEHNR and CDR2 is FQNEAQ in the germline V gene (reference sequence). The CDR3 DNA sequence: TGTGCCAGCAGCTCCGGGGGAACAGGGGAATATGGCTACACCTTC. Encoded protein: CASSSGGTGEYGYTF.